These T cell receptor beta chains were read from a single sample in a study of blood T cell repertoires in COVID-19. Method: immunoSEQ multiplex PCR; TCRdb's copy keeps in-frame clones and lacks some. The profile shows about 96,000 clones, 65% to 85% of them singletons. Sequencing input: peripheral blood. Every receptor here comes from a woman aged 55-70 years with acute or convalescent COVID-19. Both conserved end residues are part of each CDR3. Fields, in order: J gene, V gene, D gene, CDR3 protein. D genes are given only for firm matches.

>TRBJ2-2|TRBV5-4|TRBD2
CASSWGLAGATGELFF
>TRBJ2-2|TRBV7-9|TRBD2
CASSPLGERGDRTGELFF
>TRBJ2-6|TRBV20-1|NA
CSASIIPGANVLTF
>TRBJ1-5|TRBV19|NA
CASSIQGYLRNQPQHF
>TRBJ1-2|TRBV5-1|TRBD1
CASSWDRGIYGYTF
>TRBJ1-5|TRBV4-3|TRBD1
CASSQEGTGTGAQHF
>TRBJ1-1|TRBV3-1/TRBV3-2|NA
CASSHLDRNTEAFF
>TRBJ1-1|TRBV7-9|TRBD1
CASSPDRGKTEAFF
>TRBJ1-3|TRBV6-6|NA
CATQGSGNTIYF
>TRBJ2-3|TRBV18|NA
CASSFRQKPSTDTQYF
>TRBJ2-7|TRBV11-3|NA
CASSPRLGSSYEQYF
>TRBJ2-3|TRBV5-6|NA
CASSWTRDNTDTQYF
>TRBJ2-3|TRBV2|NA
CASSEATGGTDTQYF
>TRBJ1-1|TRBV19|NA
CASSLQGLTMNTEAFF
>TRBJ2-1|TRBV7-7|NA
CASSLTRSHNEQFF
>TRBJ2-5|TRBV30|NA
CAWSVLGGTQYF
>TRBJ2-2|TRBV5-1|NA
CASSSTGNANTGELFF
>TRBJ1-1|TRBV5-1|NA
CASSPLTGNTEAFF
>TRBJ1-3|TRBV28|NA
CASRPNRAGNTIYF
>TRBJ2-1|TRBV28|TRBD1
CASRGTGGFRAYNEQFF
>TRBJ1-2|TRBV6-5|NA
CASKQDRNGNYGYTF
>TRBJ2-1|TRBV10-3|NA
CAITWSTLLVGNEQFF
>TRBJ2-3|TRBV9|TRBD2
CASSGSGGRRDTQYF
>TRBJ1-4|TRBV19|TRBD1
CASRRTGEGEKLFF
>TRBJ1-1|TRBV30|NA
CAWTGVGGAFF
>TRBJ1-5|TRBV19|NA
CASKRQSGNQPQHF
>TRBJ1-1|TRBV18|NA
CASSPQVKPNTEAFF
>TRBJ1-1|TRBV27|TRBD1
CASSRTGLNTEAFF
>TRBJ1-2|TRBV11-3|NA
CASSLSGPTDYGYTF
>TRBJ2-5|TRBV5-1|TRBD2
CASRPGTSGGPQETQYF
>TRBJ1-5|TRBV7-2|NA
CASTLGGGGNQPQHF
>TRBJ2-7|TRBV27|TRBD1
CATTSDRGLEQYF
>TRBJ2-5|TRBV21-1|NA
CASSCTAAQETQYF
>TRBJ2-1|TRBV7-9|TRBD2
CASSLGLAGNEQFF
>TRBJ1-2|TRBV12-3/TRBV12-4|TRBD1
CASSGQVHGYTF
>TRBJ1-4|TRBV5-1|NA
CASSLAGEDEKLFF
>TRBJ2-6|TRBV7-6|NA
CASSLGGWRGGANVLTF
>TRBJ1-6|TRBV13|TRBD1
CASSVGQAPNSPLHF
>TRBJ1-2|TRBV6-5|TRBD1
CASSFQGARDYGYTF
>TRBJ2-7|TRBV5-6|NA
CASSLGQGGYFDEQYF
>TRBJ2-5|TRBV10-2|TRBD2
CASSESFVTSGQETQYF
>TRBJ2-3|TRBV6-6|TRBD1
CASSPTGPDTQYF
>TRBJ2-7|TRBV4-3|NA
CASSQDRQAYEQYF
>TRBJ2-4|TRBV5-1|TRBD1
CASSAQGSVAKNIQYF